A selection of T cell receptor beta chains follows, all from one sample in a study of CD8 T cells in Susac syndrome. TCRdb re-called the immunoSEQ multiplex PCR reads through MiXCR, storing one row per CDR3 protein. This sample carries about 140,000 distinct CDR3 sequences, approximately 96% of them seen once, and the ten largest clones take approximately 0.08%. Sequencing was done on a sample of CD4+ T cells from PBMCs. These receptors all stem from a human donor with Susac syndrome. The CDR3 runs from the conserved cysteine through the conserved F or W.

V gene	CDR3 length	J gene	CDR3 protein
TRBV23-1	13	TRBJ1-2	CASIPSQGYGYTF
TRBV4-1	17	TRBJ2-2	CASSQESPKANTGELFF
TRBV29-1	11	TRBJ1-1	CSGLQNTEAFF
TRBV18	15	TRBJ1-1	CASSPQTISDTEAFF
TRBV29-1	15	TRBJ1-2	CSVEVRTAKNYGYTF
TRBV5-1	18	TRBJ2-7	CASSLGLAGAGRGYEQYF
TRBV10-3	18	TRBJ2-2	CAISDGMAAGVTAGELFF
TRBV5-6	14	TRBJ2-3	CATNRDADTDTQYF
TRBV2	13	TRBJ1-2	CARRTGRNYGYTF
TRBV5-1	20	TRBJ2-6	CASSLNSAPVSFSGANVLTF
TRBV29-1	11	TRBJ1-4	CSVNLGEKLFF
TRBV18	14	TRBJ2-5	CASSPLDRAETQYF
TRBV4-1	13	TRBJ2-7	CASSQGQNYEQYF
TRBV6-1	12	TRBJ1-1	CASRILRTEAFF
TRBV29-1	15	TRBJ2-1	CSVEEYRLSYNEQFF
TRBV25-1	15	TRBJ2-5	CASSDQGLASETQYF
TRBV28	11	TRBJ2-7	CASSKGWGQYF
TRBV20-1	14	TRBJ1-1	CSAREAGSYTEAFF
TRBV7-8	16	TRBJ1-5	CASSSAHRDSNQPQHF
TRBV7-9	13	TRBJ2-3	CASSFSTGDTQYF
TRBV15	16	TRBJ1-5	CATSSPGPSSNQPQHF
TRBV5-4	15	TRBJ2-3	CASSSPPGGTDTQYF
TRBV20-1	14	TRBJ2-7	CSASPDTLPHEQYF
TRBV9	14	TRBJ2-5	CASSAVQGQETQYF
TRBV5-1	15	TRBJ2-7	CASSLGQTGGLEQYF